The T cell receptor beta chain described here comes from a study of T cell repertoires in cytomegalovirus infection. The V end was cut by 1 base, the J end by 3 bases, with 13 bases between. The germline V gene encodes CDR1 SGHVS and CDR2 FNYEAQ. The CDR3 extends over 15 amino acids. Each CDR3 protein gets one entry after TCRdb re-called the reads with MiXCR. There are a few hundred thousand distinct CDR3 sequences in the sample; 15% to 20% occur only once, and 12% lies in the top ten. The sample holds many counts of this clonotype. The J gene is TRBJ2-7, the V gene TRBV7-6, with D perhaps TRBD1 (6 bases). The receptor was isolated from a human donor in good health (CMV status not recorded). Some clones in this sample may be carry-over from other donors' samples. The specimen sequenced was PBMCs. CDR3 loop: CASSLERTENYEQYF. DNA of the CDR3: TGTGCCAGCAGCTTAGAAAGGACAGAGAACTACGAGCAGTACTTC.